The entry below describes one T cell receptor beta chain. Its antigen is still unknown. There are no base qualities to consult, and no much larger clone falls within one base. V lost 0 bases and J lost 4 bases, and the count of bases not matched to a germline gene is 3. CDR1 and CDR2 are drawn from the germline V gene (reference sequence): LNHNV, YYDKDF. The CDR3 numbers 17 residues from cysteine through phenylalanine. The entry retains the CDR3 DNA only, 51 bases that are in frame from base 1. Library creation used 5' RACE. This sample was sequenced with an Illumina HiSeq 2500. A second PCR of about 6 to 11 cycles was run with a J-beta primer mix and a sample-barcoded 5' primer. A template-switch 5' adaptor carrying 12 random nucleotides introduced a unique molecular identifier onto each TCR beta cDNA molecule. Each sample yielded at least 2.5 million CDR3-containing paired-end reads. First-strand cDNA was synthesized from all RNA with the Mint cDNA synthesis kit, primed by a TRBC-specific oligonucleotide. Following uracil-DNA glycosylase treatment, a first 18-cycle PCR with universal primers M1SS and BC2_uni_R was performed on all cDNA. In the original analysis: For normalization, 1 million high-quality reads were randomly selected from each sample, with every read carrying a distinct molecular identifier. Reads with shared molecular identifiers were discarded instead of being binned into consensus sequences. MiTCR, set to a Q25 quality threshold and the strictest error-elimination algorithm, was used for CDR3 identification, clonotype clustering and error correction. A nonparametric unseen species model using Euler transformation provided a lower-bound estimate of total TCR beta diversity. TCRdb reprocessed the public reads (quality trimming at Q25 with fastp, clone calling with MiXCR) and kept in-frame beta chains. Each CDR3 protein gets just one entry, which takes the most common genes and DNA from the rows behind it. Clone size and V and J calls follow TCRdb, not the original study. Recorded for this sample are around 900,000 distinct CDR3 sequences; roughly 51% of them occurred a single time. The ten largest clones add up to roughly 23% of the sample.

This sample is part of a study of blood T cells in healthy people across ages (dated by TCRdb to between 2015 and 2016). In terms of the full investigation: Template switching captured roughly one uniquely barcoded TCR beta cDNA molecule per two T cells in model experiments. To avoid experimental bias, donors of different ages were distributed randomly across sequencing lanes. Using deep sequencing normalized with unique cDNA molecular identifiers, the study measured how TCR beta repertoire diversity changes with age. For two donors (one aged 18 to 29 and one aged 80 or older), the study analyzed two additional independent replicas of 1 million unique cDNA reads from the same blood draw. The donors were divided into four age groups: young (average around 16 years), middle-aged (approximately 42), aged (about 61) and long-lived (82).

Systemically healthy Caucasian individuals from Russia, 39 in total and aged roughly 6 to 100 years, were included as donors. Each donor gave ten milliliters of peripheral blood, drawn into EDTA-treated Vacutainer tubes. PBMCs were isolated by Ficoll-Paque density-gradient centrifugation, with at least 7 million obtained per sample. Trizol reagent was used to extract total RNA from PBMCs, with at least 5.5 micrograms per sample. Naive CD45RAhigh/CD27high T cell percentages were measured by flow cytometry on a PBMC aliquot from every donor. General study outcomes and caveats: Because donor CMV infection status was unknown, age-related changes in expanded clonotypes were potentially confounded. Bulk unsorted PBMC profiling prevented conclusive comparison of naive and antigen-experienced compartments. Observed TCR beta diversity per million T cells fell roughly linearly with age, and a significant reduction was already apparent by age around 40. Total diversity estimates from one million sequenced T cells were considered lower bounds and underestimates. A strong correlation was found between observed TCR beta diversity and the percentage of naive T cells measured by flow cytometry. Compared with the aged group, the long-lived group had more naive CD4+ T cells, fewer expanded clones and increased TCR diversity, a pattern suggesting age selection.

Sequencing was done on a sample of blood. This clonotype was sampled from a woman aged 60-75 years in good health. The chain is assembled from TRBV15 and TRBJ2-3; TRBD2 matches 14 bases in the middle. The DNA sequence reads TGTGCCACCAGCAGAGAGGGACTAGCGGGAGTCGCAGATACGCAGTATTTT. This encodes CATSREGLAGVADTQYF.